This entry lists 2 T cell receptor beta chains sequenced from one sample in a study of pediatric ulcerative colitis. One to two pinch biopsies were taken from the rectum during colonoscopy. The data were produced by immunoSEQ multiplex PCR, yet TCRdb's version contains in-frame clones alone and is incomplete. This sample has 40,000 to 60,000 clones, with about four fifths found just once. Sequencing was carried out using gut tissue. All receptors come from a girl aged 5-17 years with moderate ulcerative colitis.

This sequence joins TRBV5-1 and TRBJ1-2, with 8 nucleotides matching TRBD1. J lost 6 bases, V lost 5 bases, and 9 bases had no gene match. The CDR3 has 14 amino acids. Germline CDR1 is SGHRS and CDR2 is YFSETQ. The CDR3 spells CASRPGGVDHGYTF. For the CDR3, the DNA is TGCGCCAGCAGGCCAGGGGGCGTGGATCATGGCTACACCTTC.

The V call is TRBV28, the J call TRBJ2-7; the D gene is possibly TRBD1 (6 bases). V lost 6 bases and J 4 bases, leaving 16 bases between the germline ends. The CDR3 extends over 14 amino acids. Germline V gene sequence: CDR1 MDHEN, CDR2 SYDVKM. DNA of the CDR3: TGTGCCAGCAGATCCGGGACATTAGATTACGAGCAGTACTTC. Amino acid sequence: CASRSGTLDYEQYF.